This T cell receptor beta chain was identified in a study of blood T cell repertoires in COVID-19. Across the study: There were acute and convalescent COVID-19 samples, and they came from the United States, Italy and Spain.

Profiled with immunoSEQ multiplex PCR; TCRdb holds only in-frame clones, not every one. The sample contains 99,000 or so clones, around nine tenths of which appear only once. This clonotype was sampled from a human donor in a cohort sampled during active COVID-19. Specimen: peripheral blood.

The CDR3 sequence is CASSPGLAGIQETQYF. The DNA of the CDR3 is TGTGCCAGCAGCCCGGGACTAGCGGGGATCCAAGAGACCCAGTACTTC. V gene TRBV5-6 combines with J gene TRBJ2-5; TRBD2 matches at 13 bases. The germline gives CDR1 SGHDT, CDR2 YYEEEE. This CDR3 has 16 residues. V lost 4 bases to trimming and J lost 1 base; unmatched junction nucleotides: 4.